This entry features one T cell receptor beta chain sequence. This record belongs to a study of post-analysis software for immune sequencing data. Unique molecular identifiers were present in the TCR beta cDNA libraries. TCRdb re-derived calls from the PCR reads in MiXCR, one entry per CDR3 protein. This sample has some 690,000 distinct CDR3 sequences, with roughly 30% found just once. Source material: blood. This receptor was obtained from a girl aged 5 to 17 with multiple sclerosis.

This CDR3 is CASSPRQGGRETQYF. CDR3 bases: TGTGCCAGCAGCCCTCGCCAGGGAGGTAGAGAGACCCAGTACTTC. This chain joins TRBV6-6 and TRBJ2-5, with D maybe TRBD2 (6 bases). The V end was cut by 6 bases, the J end by 4 bases, with 18 bases between. Germline V gene sequence: CDR1 MNHNY, CDR2 SVGAGI (reference sequence). This CDR3 region has 15 residues.